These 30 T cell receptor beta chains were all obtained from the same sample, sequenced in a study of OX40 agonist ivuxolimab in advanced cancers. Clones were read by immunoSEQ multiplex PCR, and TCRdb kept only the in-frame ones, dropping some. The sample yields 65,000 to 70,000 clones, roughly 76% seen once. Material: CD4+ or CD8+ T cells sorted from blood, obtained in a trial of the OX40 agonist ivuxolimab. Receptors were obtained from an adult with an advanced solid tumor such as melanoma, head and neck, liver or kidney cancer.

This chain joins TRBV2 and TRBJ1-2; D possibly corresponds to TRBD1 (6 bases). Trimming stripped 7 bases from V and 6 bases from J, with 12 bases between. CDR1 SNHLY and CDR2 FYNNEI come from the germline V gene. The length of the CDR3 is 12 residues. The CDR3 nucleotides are TGTGCCAGCAAGCAGAGACAGGATGGCTACACCTTC. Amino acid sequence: CASKQRQDGYTF.

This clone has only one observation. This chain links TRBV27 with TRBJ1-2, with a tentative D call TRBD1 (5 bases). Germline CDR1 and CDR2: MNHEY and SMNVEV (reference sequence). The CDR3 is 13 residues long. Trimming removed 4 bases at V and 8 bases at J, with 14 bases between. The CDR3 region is CASSSRQSRGYTF. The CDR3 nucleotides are TGTGCCAGCAGTTCTCGACAGTCGCGGGGCTACACCTTC.

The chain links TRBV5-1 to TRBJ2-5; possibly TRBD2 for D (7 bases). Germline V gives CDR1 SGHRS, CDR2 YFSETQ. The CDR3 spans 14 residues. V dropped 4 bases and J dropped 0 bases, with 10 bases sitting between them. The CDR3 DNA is TGCGCCAGCAGCCAGGGGACTAACCAAGAGACCCAGTACTTC. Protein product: CASSQGTNQETQYF.

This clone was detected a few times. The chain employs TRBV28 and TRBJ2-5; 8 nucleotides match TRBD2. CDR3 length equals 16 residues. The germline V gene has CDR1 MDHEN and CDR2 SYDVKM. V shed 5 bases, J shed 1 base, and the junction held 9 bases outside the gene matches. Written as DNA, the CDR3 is TGTGCCAGCAGTAAAGGAGTAGCGGGGATCCAAGAGACCCAGTACTTC. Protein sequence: CASSKGVAGIQETQYF.

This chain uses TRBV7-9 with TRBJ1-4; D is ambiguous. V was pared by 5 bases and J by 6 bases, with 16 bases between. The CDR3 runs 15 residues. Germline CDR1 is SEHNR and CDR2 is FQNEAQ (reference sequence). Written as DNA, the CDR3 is TGTGCCAGCAGCCCTGGACGGCGGTGGGATGAAAAACTGTTTTTT. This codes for CASSPGRRWDEKLFF. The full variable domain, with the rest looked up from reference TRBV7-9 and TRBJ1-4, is DTGVSQNPRHKITKRGQNVTFRCDPISEHNRLYWYRQTLGQGPEFLTYFQNEAQLEKSRLLSDRFSAERPKGSFSTLEIQRTEQGDSAMYLCASSPGRRWDEKLFFGSGTQLSVL.

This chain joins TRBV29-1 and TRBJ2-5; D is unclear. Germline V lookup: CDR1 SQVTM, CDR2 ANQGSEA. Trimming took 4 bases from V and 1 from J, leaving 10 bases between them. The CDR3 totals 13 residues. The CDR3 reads CSVGVHTQETQYF. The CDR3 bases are TGCAGCGTTGGTGTTCACACCCAAGAGACCCAGTACTTC.

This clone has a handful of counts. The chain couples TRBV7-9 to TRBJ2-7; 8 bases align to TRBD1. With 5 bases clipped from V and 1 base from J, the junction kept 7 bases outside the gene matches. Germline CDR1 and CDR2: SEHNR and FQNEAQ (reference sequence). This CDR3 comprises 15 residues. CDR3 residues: CASSQTGEVSYEQYF. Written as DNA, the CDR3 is TGTGCCAGCAGCCAGACAGGGGAGGTATCCTACGAGCAGTACTTC. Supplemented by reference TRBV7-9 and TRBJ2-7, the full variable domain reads DTGVSQNPRHKITKRGQNVTFRCDPISEHNRLYWYRQTLGQGPEFLTYFQNEAQLEKSRLLSDRFSAERPKGSFSTLEIQRTEQGDSAMYLCASSQTGEVSYEQYFGPGTRLTVT.

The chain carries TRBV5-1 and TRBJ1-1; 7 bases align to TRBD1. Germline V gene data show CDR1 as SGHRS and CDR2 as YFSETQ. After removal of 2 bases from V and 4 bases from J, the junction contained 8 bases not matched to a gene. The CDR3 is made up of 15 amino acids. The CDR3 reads CASSFADRVGTEAFF. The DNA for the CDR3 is TGCGCCAGCAGCTTCGCTGACAGGGTGGGCACTGAAGCTTTCTTT.

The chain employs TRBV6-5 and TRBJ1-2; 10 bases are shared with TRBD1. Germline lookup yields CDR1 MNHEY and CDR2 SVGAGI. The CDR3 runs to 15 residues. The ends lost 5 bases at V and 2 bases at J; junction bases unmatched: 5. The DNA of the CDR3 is TGTGCCAGCAGTCACCCGGGACAGGGGAACTATGGCTACACCTTC. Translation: CASSHPGQGNYGYTF.

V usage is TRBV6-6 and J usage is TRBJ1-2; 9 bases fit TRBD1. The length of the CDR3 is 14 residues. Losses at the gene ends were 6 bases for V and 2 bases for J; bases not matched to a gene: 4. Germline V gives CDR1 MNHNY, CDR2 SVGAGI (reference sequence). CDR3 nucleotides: TGTGCCAGCAGGGGGGACAGGGAGAACTATGGCTACACCTTC. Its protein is CASRGDRENYGYTF.

The chain's CDR3 is CASSLSGTGPQETQYF. CDR3 coding DNA: TGTGCCAGCAGCTTGTCCGGGACAGGCCCACAAGAGACCCAGTACTTC. This rearrangement joins TRBV5-4 to TRBJ2-5; 8 bases fit TRBD1. Trimming removed 1 base from V and 2 bases from J; junction bases left unmatched: 7. This CDR3 spans 16 amino acids. CDR1 SGHNT and CDR2 YYREEE come from the germline V gene (reference sequence). The full variable domain, its missing parts supplied by reference TRBV5-4 and TRBJ2-5, is ETGVTQSPTHLIKTRGQQVTLRCSSQSGHNTVSWYQQALGQGPQFIFQYYREEENGRGNFPPRFSGLQFPNYSSELNVNALELDDSALYLCASSLSGTGPQETQYFGPGTRLLVL.

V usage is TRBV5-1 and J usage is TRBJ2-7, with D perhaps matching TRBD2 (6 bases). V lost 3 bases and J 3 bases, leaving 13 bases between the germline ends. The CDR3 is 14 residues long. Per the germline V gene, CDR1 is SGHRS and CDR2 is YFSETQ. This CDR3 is CASSWAQEGYEQYF. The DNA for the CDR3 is TGCGCCAGCAGCTGGGCCCAGGAGGGCTACGAGCAGTACTTC.

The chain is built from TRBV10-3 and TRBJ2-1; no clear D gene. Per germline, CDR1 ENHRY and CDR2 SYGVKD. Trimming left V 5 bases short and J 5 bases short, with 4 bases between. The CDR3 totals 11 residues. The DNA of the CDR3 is TGTGCCATCAGTCTAAACAATGAGCAGTTCTTC. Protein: CAISLNNEQFF.

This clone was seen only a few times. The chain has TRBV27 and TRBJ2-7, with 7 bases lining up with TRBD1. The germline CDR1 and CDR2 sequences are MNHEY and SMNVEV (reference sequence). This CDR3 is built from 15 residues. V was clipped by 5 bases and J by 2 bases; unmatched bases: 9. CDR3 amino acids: CASSPYPTGAYEQYF. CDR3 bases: TGTGCCAGCAGTCCCTACCCCACAGGGGCCTACGAGCAGTACTTC.

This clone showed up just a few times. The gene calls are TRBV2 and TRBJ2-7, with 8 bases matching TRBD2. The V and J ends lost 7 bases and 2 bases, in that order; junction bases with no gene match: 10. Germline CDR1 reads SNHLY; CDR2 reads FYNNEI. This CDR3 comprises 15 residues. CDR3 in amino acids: CASTNSGTSAYEQYF. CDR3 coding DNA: TGTGCCAGCACCAACTCCGGGACTAGTGCCTACGAGCAGTACTTC.

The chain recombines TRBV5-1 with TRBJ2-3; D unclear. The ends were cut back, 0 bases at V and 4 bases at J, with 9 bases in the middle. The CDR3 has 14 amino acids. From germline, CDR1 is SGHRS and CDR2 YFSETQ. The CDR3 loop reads CASSLVEYPDTQYF. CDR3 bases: TGCGCCAGCAGCTTGGTTGAGTATCCAGATACGCAGTATTTT.

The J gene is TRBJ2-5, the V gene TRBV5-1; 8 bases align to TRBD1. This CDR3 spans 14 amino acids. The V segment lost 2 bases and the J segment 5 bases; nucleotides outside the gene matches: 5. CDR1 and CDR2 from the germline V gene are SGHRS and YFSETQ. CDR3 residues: CASSFSTGVETQYF. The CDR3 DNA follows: TGCGCCAGCAGCTTTTCGACAGGGGTGGAGACCCAGTACTTC.

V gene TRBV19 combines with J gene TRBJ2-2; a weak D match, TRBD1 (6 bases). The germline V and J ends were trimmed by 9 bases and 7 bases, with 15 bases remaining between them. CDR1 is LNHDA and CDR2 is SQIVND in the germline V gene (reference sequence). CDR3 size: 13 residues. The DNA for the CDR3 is TGTGCCAGCGCTCAGGGGCTTGACGGGGAGCTGTTTTTT. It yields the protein CASAQGLDGELFF.

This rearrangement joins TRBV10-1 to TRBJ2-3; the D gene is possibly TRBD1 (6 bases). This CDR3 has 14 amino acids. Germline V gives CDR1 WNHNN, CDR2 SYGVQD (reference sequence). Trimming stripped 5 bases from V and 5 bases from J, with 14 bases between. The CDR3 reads CASSPQGTQDTQYF. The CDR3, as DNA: TGCGCCAGCAGTCCGCAGGGGACCCAAGATACGCAGTATTTT.

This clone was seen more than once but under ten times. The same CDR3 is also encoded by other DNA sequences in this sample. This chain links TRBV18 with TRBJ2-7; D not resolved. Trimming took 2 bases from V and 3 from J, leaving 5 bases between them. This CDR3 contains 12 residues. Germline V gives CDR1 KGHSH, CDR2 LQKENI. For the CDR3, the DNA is TGTGCCAGCTCACCAGGGGACTACGAGCAGTACTTC. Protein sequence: CASSPGDYEQYF.

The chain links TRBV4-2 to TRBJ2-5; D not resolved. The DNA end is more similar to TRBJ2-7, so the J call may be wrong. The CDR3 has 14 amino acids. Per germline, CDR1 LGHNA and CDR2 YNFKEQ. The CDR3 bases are TGTGCCAGTCGAAATGGCCCAGGCGACTACGAGCAGTACTTC. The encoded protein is CASRNGPGDYEQYF.

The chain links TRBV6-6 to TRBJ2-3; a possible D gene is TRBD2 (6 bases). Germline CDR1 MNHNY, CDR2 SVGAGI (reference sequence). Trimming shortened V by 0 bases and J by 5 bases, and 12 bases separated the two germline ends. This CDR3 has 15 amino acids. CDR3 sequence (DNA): TGTGCCAGCAGTTACTCGCGGGGTTGGCGAGATACGCAGTATTTT. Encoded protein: CASSYSRGWRDTQYF.

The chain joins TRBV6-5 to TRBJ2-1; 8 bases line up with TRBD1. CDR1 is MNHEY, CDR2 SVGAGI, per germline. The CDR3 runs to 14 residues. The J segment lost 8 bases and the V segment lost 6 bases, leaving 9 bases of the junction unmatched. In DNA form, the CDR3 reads TGTGCCAGCAGGCCCCAGGGGGCCGGGGATGAGCAGTTCTTC. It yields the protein CASRPQGAGDEQFF.

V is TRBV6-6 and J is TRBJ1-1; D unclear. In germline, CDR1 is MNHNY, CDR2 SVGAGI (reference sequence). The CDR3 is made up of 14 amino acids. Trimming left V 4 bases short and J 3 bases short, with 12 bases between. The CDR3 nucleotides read TGTGCCAGCAGTTCCCACGTTTTGGACACTGAAGCTTTCTTT. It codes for CASSSHVLDTEAFF.

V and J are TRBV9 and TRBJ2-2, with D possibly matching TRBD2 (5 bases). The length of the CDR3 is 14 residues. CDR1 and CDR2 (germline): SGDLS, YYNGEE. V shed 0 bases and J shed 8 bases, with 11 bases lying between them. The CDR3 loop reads CASSVDRRRGELFF. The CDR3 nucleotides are TGTGCCAGCAGCGTAGATCGTAGGAGGGGGGAGCTGTTTTTT.

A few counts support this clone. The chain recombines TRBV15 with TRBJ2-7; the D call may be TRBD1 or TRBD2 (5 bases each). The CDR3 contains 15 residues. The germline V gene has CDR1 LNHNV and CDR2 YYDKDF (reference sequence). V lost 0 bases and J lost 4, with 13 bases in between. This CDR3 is CATSRDWGTQYEQYF. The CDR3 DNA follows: TGTGCCACCAGCAGAGATTGGGGGACCCAATACGAGCAGTACTTC.

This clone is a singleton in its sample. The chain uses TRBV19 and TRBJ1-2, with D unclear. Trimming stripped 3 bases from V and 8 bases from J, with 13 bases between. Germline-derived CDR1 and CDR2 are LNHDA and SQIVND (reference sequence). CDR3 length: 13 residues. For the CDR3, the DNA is TGTGCCAGTAGTATGGACGGGCCCGGCGGCTACACCTTC. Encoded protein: CASSMDGPGGYTF.

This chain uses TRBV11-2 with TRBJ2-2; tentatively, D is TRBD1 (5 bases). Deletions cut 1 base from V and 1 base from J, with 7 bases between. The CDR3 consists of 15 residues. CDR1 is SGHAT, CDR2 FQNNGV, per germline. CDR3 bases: TGTGCCAGCAGCTTAGCAGGGATGAACACCGGGGAGCTGTTTTTT. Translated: CASSLAGMNTGELFF. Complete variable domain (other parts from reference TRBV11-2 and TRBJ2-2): EAGVAQSPRYKIIEKRQSVAFWCNPISGHATLYWYQQILGQGPKLLIQFQNNGVVDDSQLPKDRFSAERLKGVDSTLKIQPAKLEDSAVYLCASSLAGMNTGELFFGEGSRLTVL.

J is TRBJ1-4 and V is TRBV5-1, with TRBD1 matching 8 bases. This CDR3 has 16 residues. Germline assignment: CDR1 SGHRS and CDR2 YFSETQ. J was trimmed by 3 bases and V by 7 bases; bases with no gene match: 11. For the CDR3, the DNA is TGCGCCAGCGCAGGACAGGGTCCCGTAGCTAATGAAAAACTGTTTTTT. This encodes CASAGQGPVANEKLFF.

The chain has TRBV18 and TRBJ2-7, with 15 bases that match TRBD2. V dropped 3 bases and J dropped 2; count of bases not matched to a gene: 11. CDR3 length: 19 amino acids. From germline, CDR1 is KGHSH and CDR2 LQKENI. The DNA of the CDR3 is TGTGCCAGCTCACCGCTACCGGGACTAGCGGGAGGACTTGCCTACGAGCAGTACTTC. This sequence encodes CASSPLPGLAGGLAYEQYF.